Sequencing of this T cell receptor (beta chain) was carried out in a study of blood T cell repertoires in COVID-19. V lost 5 bases, J lost 1 base, and 11 bases lay in between. The length of the CDR3 is 14 residues. Per germline, CDR1 SGHTA and CDR2 FQGNSA. Profiling relied on immunoSEQ multiplex PCR, and the TCRdb table lists in-frame clones only, not all of them. The sample comprises 95,000 to 150,000 clones, around 79% of which are singletons, and over 2% rests with the top ten. This rearrangement joins TRBV7-2 to TRBJ1-1; D is perhaps TRBD1 (6 bases). Sequenced: peripheral blood. This clonotype was obtained from a man between 65 and 85 years old with acute or convalescent COVID-19. This CDR3 is CASSLLGGNTEAFF. The CDR3 DNA reads as TGTGCCAGCAGCCTCTTAGGGGGGAACACTGAAGCTTTCTTT.